This T cell receptor beta chain was retrieved from a study of T cells after somatic rescue of genetic block. Germline V gene lookup returns CDR1 MNHNY and CDR2 SVGAGI (reference sequence). The V end lost 6 bases, the J end lost 6 bases, and 15 bases lay between the germline ends. The CDR3 contains 15 residues. Sequencing used immunoSEQ multiplex PCR; TCRdb keeps in-frame clones, though not all of them. The sample lists roughly 71,000 clones; approximately 91% were seen once. The receptor was derived from a young man. The sequencing input was peripheral blood mononuclear cells (PBMCs). The genes are TRBV6-6 and TRBJ1-6; a weak D match, TRBD1 (6 bases). The CDR3 loop is CASSEQGVGNSPLHF. The CDR3, as DNA: TGTGCCAGCAGCGAACAGGGCGTCGGTAATTCACCCCTCCACTTT.